This TCR beta chain comes out of a study of blood T cell repertoires in COVID-19. Study summary: Sources were T cells, B-cell-depleted T cells, or PBMCs; the material itself was cDNA or gDNA.

Some clones are missing from TCRdb's copy, which holds only in-frame ones; the method was immunoSEQ multiplex PCR. The sample has around 250,000 clones, over 80% seen once. Ages ranged from about 18 to 90 years, with residence in some 25 US areas. Participants had their cohort set by participant-reported clinical history. Before they entered the study, exposed participants had met a COVID-19 case within 2 weeks. The V end lost 0 bases, the J end lost 6 bases, and 8 bases lay between the germline ends. CDR3 length: 13 amino acids. The germline gives CDR1 MGHRA, CDR2 YSYEKL. This receptor was identified in a woman between 40 and 55 years old who had been exposed to COVID-19. The genes are TRBV4-1 and TRBJ1-1; no reliable D call. Sequencing was carried out using PBMCs or T cells enriched from blood (not recorded which). For the CDR3, the DNA is TGCGCCAGCAGCCAAGATTGGGCAGCTGAAGCTTTCTTT. Protein sequence: CASSQDWAAEAFF.